The T cell receptor beta chain under discussion was sequenced for a study of tumor-infiltrating lymphocytes in oesophageal squamous cell carcinoma. TCRdb ran MiXCR on the PCR reads and lists one entry per CDR3 protein. The sample yields around 19,000 distinct CDR3 sequences, around two fifths seen once. The CDR3 loop spans 22 amino acids. Germline CDR1 MNHNY, CDR2 SVGAGI (reference sequence). The sequenced sample was normal esophageal tissue next to the tumor. This clonotype was sampled from a female donor with esophageal squamous cell carcinoma. The genes are TRBV6-6 and TRBJ2-5; TRBD2 matches at 12 bases. CDR3 sequence: CAQQMGPTLPGGLAGIYGELYF. The CDR3 DNA reads as TGTGCTCAGCAGATGGGACCCACATTGCCGGGAGGACTAGCGGGGATATACGGGGAGCTGTACTTC.